Below, one T cell receptor beta chain is given with its context. It lacks a known antigen. The cohort consisted of 666 healthy bone marrow donors. Cohort members were all nominally healthy when sampled, although unrecorded immune exposures were likely present. The donor tested CMV seronegative and was one of the 352 seronegative cohort members. Each donor provided a peripheral blood sample, and peripheral blood mononuclear cells were used for TCR beta sequencing. The Qiagen DNeasy Blood Extraction Kit was used to extract genomic DNA from the blood cell samples. The sample is drawn from a study of cytomegalovirus exposure and HLA in healthy donors (dated by TCRdb to the late 2010s). Notes on the research overall: According to an earlier analysis of 587 of the donors, 150 million to 200 million T cells yielded 90 million to 140 million unique TCR beta sequences and approximately 280 Gb of sequence data. An early release that covered roughly 600 HLA-typed donors contained approximately 320 gigabases of sequencing data and around 85 million unique TCR sequences. Of the approximately 400 genotyped donors, about 80% fell in the genetic ancestry cluster associated with self-reported Caucasian donors. The study aimed to test whether signatures of past pathogen exposure could be identified by cataloging public T cell receptors. The study profiled the T cell repertoires of about 640 subjects by immunosequencing and related them to cytomegalovirus serostatus. Besides the first cohort of approximately 710 subjects, a separate validation cohort made up of over 100 different subjects was used. To predict cytomegalovirus infection status, the study combined high-throughput TCR immunosequencing, statistical association of individual TCRs with disease status, and machine learning. A later analysis re-examined previously published TCR beta repertoires from about 670 donors and added high-resolution HLA genotyping to investigate patterns of TCR occurrence. In the later analysis, no new phenotypic data were used to find candidate immune exposures; instead, reliance was placed on TCR beta sequences and their occurrence across donors. An earlier analysis of fewer than 700 of the donors applied high-throughput TCR beta sequencing to assess whether each TCR beta V gene segment acted as functional or pseudogenic. Donor age, sex, ethnicity and CMV serostatus were compiled together with the repertoire data. In a later genetic analysis, genome-wide SNP genotypes for about 55% of the roughly 700 donors were used, and that subset was treated as a discovery cohort. All discovery cohort repertoires had been generated on a single sequencing platform. Class I and class II HLA loci were covered by the typing at four-digit resolution. The number of typed donors differed by locus: roughly 629-630 for A, B, C, DRB1 and DQB1; 500 to 550 for DQA1; roughly 600 for DPA1; and around 450 for DPB1. About five DR-DQ haplotypes were treated as single units for association and clustering because of strong linkage in the cohort. On average, around 240,000 unique TCR beta nucleotide sequences were sequenced per donor among 300 to 500 genotyped donors of the cohort, with around 19% of those sequences being non-productive.

The CDR3, from cysteine to phenylalanine, totals 15 residues. Of the read, only the CDR3 DNA is kept; its 45 bases are in frame from base 1. The junction shows trimming of 4 bases on V and 1 base on J, and the gene matches do not reach 3 bases of it. CDR1 SGHDT and CDR2 YYEEEE are derived from the germline V gene. Overall study results and their limits: A further reported finding was that TCR beta sequences accurately predicted the HLA-A and HLA-B alleles for most subjects in the first cohort. Across donors, most TCR sequences were observed very rarely, whereas some public TCRs were present in many individuals. Sequencing depth was assumed to be roughly uniform across donors in the presence/absence analyses, though that assumption may not hold. Strong co-occurrence of HLA alleles, especially DR and DQ, made assigning TCR associations to individual alleles difficult. A later analysis found that most CMV-associated TCR beta chains appeared HLA-restricted, with HLA associations seemingly driven largely by CMV exposure. The study gave a list of roughly 150 TCR beta chains associated with cytomegalovirus. The classifier was reported to diagnose cytomegalovirus status with high specificity and sensitivity in both the original cohort and the validation cohort. Compared with equally common non-associated chains, HLA-associated TCR beta chains in a later analysis were more clonally expanded and had lower generation probabilities. Immune exposure information for the cohort was limited to CMV serostatus. The authors suggested that the approach could potentially be generalized to other disease states and immunological phenotypes. V-gene and J-gene trimming of TCR beta chains was associated with a missense DCLRE1C variant in a later genetic analysis, and the association was replicated in an independent cohort. Because HLA typing was unavailable for some donors at each locus, only the typed subset was used in association tests. In a later analysis, TCR association rates were found to vary across HLA loci, with the most associated TCRs seen for DRB1 alleles and the fewest for HLA-C alleles. In vitro tests confirmed that a few of the cytomegalovirus-associated TCR beta chains recognize cytomegalovirus antigens. Because counts were too low, about 18 rarely observed V segments, including chromosome 9 orphons, were excluded from the earlier analysis of around 640 of the donors. Linkage disequilibrium might explain the correlated functional status among segregating V segments, but an unknown experimental factor could not be excluded. Some IMGT-functional V segments, including TRBV6-2 and TRBV6-3, could not be distinguished by the 87-base-pair reads and were therefore excluded. Compared with the 666-donor mean, donors in an Asian-associated ancestry cluster had fewer N-insertions in productive TCRs, according to a later genetic analysis. According to a later analysis, parvovirus B19, influenza, CMV and Epstein-Barr virus appeared linked to several top co-occurrence clusters. This cohort had only TCR beta chains sequenced, and the lack of alpha or paired-chain data limited which features could be detected. In a later analysis, around 17,000 TCR beta sequences were associated with specific HLA alleles at a false discovery rate of 0.05. In an earlier analysis of 587 of the donors, most TCR beta V segments appeared in productive rearrangements about 90% or about 30% of the time, broadly matching IMGT annotations. A cluster of highly shared sequence variants was judged likely to represent a technical artifact of the sequencing pipeline.

Library method: the immunoSEQ multiplex PCR assay. For the multiplex PCR, a mixture combining 60 forward primers for TCR Vbeta segments and 13 reverse primers for TCR Jbeta segments was used. The CDR3 region of rearranged TCR beta genes was amplified from genomic DNA by a multiplex PCR assay. The Illumina HiSeq System was used to sequence the amplified TCR beta libraries as 87-base-pair reads. On the study's bioinformatics: A later analysis tallied tens of millions of unique TCR beta chains across the roughly 610 repertoires, and around 12 million of those chains were shared by two or more donors. Raw reads were error-corrected and collapsed into unique sequences by a nearest-neighbor algorithm in which closely related sequences were merged to remove PCR and sequencing errors. CDR3 sequences were aligned to IMGT reference sequences to assign V, D and J gene segments. Each retained sequence needed at least a six-nucleotide match to both a V gene segment and a J gene segment. Rearrangements were called productive when the CDR3 lacked stop codons and stayed in frame with V and J; all others were non-productive. Following IMGT convention, CDR3 was defined as the stretch from the second conserved V-encoded cysteine up to the conserved J-encoded phenylalanine. The earlier analysis of 587 of the donors excluded sequences that lacked an unambiguous match to a single V gene segment. An earlier analysis of under 750 of the donors called V segments functional above 56.7% productive rearrangements and segregating when the between-donor standard deviation exceeded 5%. To diagnose cytomegalovirus status from the catalog of TCR beta chain sequences, a statistical classification framework was built. V and J gene assignment, in a later analysis, came from comparing TCR nucleotide sequences with IMGT/GENE-DB human TR gene sequences. The TCRdist pipeline was used in a later analysis to assign CDR3 sequences and most-parsimonious VDJ recombination scenarios. In a later analysis, every TCR beta chain was defined by the combination of its CDR3 amino acid sequence and its V-gene family, and reads without a unique V-gene family were dropped. As a way to deal with suspected cross-contamination and a sequencing artifact, a later analysis dropped more than 500 nucleotide sequences that were highly shared and had low generation probability. A later analysis calculated a clonal expansion index for each public chain from normalized within-repertoire ranks of inferred template counts. In a later analysis, generation probabilities were computed with a VDJ recombination model fitted to out-of-frame rearrangements, and the resulting probabilities were checked against IGoR. A later analysis scored TCR-TCR, TCR-HLA and TCR-CMV co-occurrence with hypergeometric tests, applying a repertoire-size bias correction to TCR pairs. A later analysis estimated false discovery rates by permuting HLA or CMV assignments 20 times. In a later analysis, co-occurring TCRs were grouped using DBSCAN, and TCRdist sequence similarity was added for clustering within HLA-allele-positive subsets. Co-occurrence clustering excluded repertoires with fewer than 30,000 or more than 120,000 public chains, plus five with anomalous nucleotide sharing. In TCRdb, the immuneACCESS table is reduced to in-frame sequences with V and J assigned. These tables do not hold every clone; where another copy was compared, an unresolved V gene accounts for under half, and the others remain unexplained. For V, J and clone size, that table is used; D and trimming come from the DNA. The table for this sample records about 65,000 clones. Of the sample, 15% falls within the top ten clones.

Sequencing used PBMCs. Recombination joined TRBV5-6 with TRBJ1-5; 9 central bases correspond to TRBD1. The clonotype originates from a boy aged 10-17 years in good health and CMV-seronegative. DNA sequence: TGTGCCAGCAGCGGTGACAGGGGGAGCAATCAGCCCCAGCATTTT. Its protein product is CASSGDRGSNQPQHF.